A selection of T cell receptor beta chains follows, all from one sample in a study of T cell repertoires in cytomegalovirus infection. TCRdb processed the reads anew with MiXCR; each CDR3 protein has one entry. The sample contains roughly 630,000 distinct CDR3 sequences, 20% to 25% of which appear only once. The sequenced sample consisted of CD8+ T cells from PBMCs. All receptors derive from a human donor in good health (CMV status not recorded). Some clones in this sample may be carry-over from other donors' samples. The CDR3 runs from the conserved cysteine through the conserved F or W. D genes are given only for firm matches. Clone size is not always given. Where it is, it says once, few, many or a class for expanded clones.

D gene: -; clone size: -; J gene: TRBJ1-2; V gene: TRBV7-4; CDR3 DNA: TGTGCCAGCAGCTCGGAAATTCATGGCTACACCTTC; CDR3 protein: CASSSEIHGYTF
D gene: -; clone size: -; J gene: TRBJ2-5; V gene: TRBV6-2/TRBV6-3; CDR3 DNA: TGTGCCAGCAGTTACAGGGGAGGCGCTTCCCAAGAGACCCAGTACTTC; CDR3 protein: CASSYRGGASQETQYF
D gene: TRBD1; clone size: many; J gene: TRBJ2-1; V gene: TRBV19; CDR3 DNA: TGTGCCAGTAGTCTCCGGACAGGGATGAATGAGCAGTTCTTC; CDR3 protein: CASSLRTGMNEQFF
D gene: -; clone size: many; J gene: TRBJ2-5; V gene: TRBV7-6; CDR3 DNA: TGTGCCAGCAGCTCCCGGTACCAAGAGACCCAGTACTTC; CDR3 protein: CASSSRYQETQYF
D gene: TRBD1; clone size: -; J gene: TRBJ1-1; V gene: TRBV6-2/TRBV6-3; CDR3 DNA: TGTGCCAGCAGTTACTTATCCGGGACAGGGGTAATGAACACTGAAGCTTTCTTT; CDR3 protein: CASSYLSGTGVMNTEAFF
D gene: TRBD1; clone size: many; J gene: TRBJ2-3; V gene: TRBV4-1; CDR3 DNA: TGCGCCAGCAGCCCGGACAGGGGGCACACAGATACGCAGTATTTT; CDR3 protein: CASSPDRGHTDTQYF
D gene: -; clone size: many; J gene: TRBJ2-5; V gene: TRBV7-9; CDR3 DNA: TGTGCCAGCAGCACGGGGCCCTATTGGGAGACCCAGTACTTC; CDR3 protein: CASSTGPYWETQYF
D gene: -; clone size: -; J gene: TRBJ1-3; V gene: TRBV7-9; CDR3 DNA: TGTGCCAGCAGCCCACCATCGACGTGGCTGCTTGGAAACACCATATATTTT; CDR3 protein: CASSPPSTWLLGNTIYF
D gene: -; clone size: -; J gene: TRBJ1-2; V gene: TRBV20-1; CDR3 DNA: TGCAGTGCTAGTATGGCAGCCACTAACTATGGCTACACCTTC; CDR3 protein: CSASMAATNYGYTF
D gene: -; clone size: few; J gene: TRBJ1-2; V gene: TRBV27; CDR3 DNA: TGTGCCAGCAGGTCAGGGAATCCTATGAGCTACACCTTC; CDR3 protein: CASRSGNPMSYTF
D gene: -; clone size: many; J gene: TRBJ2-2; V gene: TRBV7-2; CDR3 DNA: TGTGCCAGCAGCCCGTACACCGGGGAGCTGTTTTTT; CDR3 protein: CASSPYTGELFF
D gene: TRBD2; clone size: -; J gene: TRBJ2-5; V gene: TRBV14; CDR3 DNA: TGTGCCAGCAGCCAGCCCGGACTAGCAGACTATCAAGAGACCCAGTACTTC; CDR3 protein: CASSQPGLADYQETQYF
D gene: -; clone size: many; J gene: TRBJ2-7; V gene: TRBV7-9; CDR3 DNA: TGTGCCAGCAGCGCCCGGGACCACGACGAGCAGTACTTC; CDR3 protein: CASSARDHDEQYF
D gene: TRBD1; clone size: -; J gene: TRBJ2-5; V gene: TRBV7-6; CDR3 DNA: TGTGCCAGCAGCCCGGAACCGACAGGGTGGGAGACCCAGTACTTC; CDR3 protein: CASSPEPTGWETQYF
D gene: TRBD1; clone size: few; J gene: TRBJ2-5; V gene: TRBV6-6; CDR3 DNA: TGTGCCAGCAGTTACCTAGGACAGGGGCGAGAGACCCAGTACTTC; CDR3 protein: CASSYLGQGRETQYF
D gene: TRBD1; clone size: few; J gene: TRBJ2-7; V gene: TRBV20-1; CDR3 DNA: TGCAGTGCTACAAAAGACAGGGAGACCTACGAGCAGTACTTC; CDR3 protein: CSATKDRETYEQYF
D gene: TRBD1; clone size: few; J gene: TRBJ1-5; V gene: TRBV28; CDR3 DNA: TGTGCCAGCAGCTCCTCGGACAGGGGGCGACGGTTTAATCAGCCCCAGCATTTT; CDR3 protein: CASSSSDRGRRFNQPQHF
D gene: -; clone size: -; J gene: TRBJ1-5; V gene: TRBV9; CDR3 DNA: TGTGCCAGCAGCGTAGAGGGGGGGCCCCAGCATTTT; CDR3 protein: CASSVEGGPQHF
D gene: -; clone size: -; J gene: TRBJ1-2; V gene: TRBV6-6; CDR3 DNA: TGTGCCAGCACCAACCGACAGGTCGCCTATGGCTACACCTTC; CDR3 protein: CASTNRQVAYGYTF
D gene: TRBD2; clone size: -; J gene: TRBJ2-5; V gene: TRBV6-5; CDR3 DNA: TGTGCCAGCAGTTACGTCCCAGCGGGGGGAAGAGAGACCCAGTACTTC; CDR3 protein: CASSYVPAGGRETQYF
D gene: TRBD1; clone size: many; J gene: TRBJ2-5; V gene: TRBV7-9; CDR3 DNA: TGTGCCAGCAGCTCATCGGACAGGGGGATGTCCCAGTACTTC; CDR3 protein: CASSSSDRGMSQYF
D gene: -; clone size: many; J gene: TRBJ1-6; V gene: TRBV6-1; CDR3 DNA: TGTGCCAGCAGTGAATGGGGCTTGGATAATTCACCCCTCCACTTT; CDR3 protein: CASSEWGLDNSPLHF
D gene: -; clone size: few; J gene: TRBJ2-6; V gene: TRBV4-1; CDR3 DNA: TGCGCCAGCAGCCAAGTCACAACTGGGGCCAACGTCCTGACTTTC; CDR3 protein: CASSQVTTGANVLTF
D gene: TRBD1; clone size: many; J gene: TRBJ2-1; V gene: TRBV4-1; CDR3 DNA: TGCGCCAGCAGCCAAGAGGGACAGGCTTATTACAATGAGCAGTTCTTC; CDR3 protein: CASSQEGQAYYNEQFF
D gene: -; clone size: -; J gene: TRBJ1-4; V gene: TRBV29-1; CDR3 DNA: TGCAGCGTTCGGGGGGCGACTAATGAAAAACTGTTTTTT; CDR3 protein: CSVRGATNEKLFF
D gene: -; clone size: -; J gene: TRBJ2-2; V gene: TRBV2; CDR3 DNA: TGTGCCTATTTCCCGAGAGGGCCCGGGGAGCTGTTTTTT; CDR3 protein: CAYFPRGPGELFF
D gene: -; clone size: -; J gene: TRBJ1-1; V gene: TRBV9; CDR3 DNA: TGTGCCAGCAGCTCATCCCCCAGGATGAACACTGAAGCTTTCTTT; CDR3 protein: CASSSSPRMNTEAFF
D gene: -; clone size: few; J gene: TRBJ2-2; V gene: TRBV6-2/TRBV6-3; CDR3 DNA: TGTGCCAGCAGCCCGACAGGATCTAGCGCCGGGGAGCTGTTTTTT; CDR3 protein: CASSPTGSSAGELFF
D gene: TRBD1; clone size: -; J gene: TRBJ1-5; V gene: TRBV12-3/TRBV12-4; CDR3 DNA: TGTGCCAGCAGTTTACCCCTGACAGGGGATCAGCCCCAGCATTTT; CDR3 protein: CASSLPLTGDQPQHF
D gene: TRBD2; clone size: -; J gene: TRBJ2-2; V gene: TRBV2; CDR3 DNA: TGTGCCAGCAGTCGCCCAGCGGGGGGCACCGGGGAGCTGTTTTTT; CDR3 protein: CASSRPAGGTGELFF
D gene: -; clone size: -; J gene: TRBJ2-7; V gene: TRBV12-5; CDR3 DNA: TGTGCTAGTGCTGGAGGGGCAGGGAGGTACGAGCAGTACTTC; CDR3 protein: CASAGGAGRYEQYF
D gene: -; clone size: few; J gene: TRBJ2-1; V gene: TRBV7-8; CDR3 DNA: TGTGCCAGCAGCTTAGGAAATCGACTCACGTGGGATGAGCAGTTCTTC; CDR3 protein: CASSLGNRLTWDEQFF
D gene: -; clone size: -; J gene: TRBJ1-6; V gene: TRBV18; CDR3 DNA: TGTGCCAGCTCACCGGGTCAGGGATCACCCCTCCACTTT; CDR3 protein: CASSPGQGSPLHF
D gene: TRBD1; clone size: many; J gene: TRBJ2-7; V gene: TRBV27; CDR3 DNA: TGTGCCAGCAGTCCGGGGACAGGGTACGAGCAGTACTTC; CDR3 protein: CASSPGTGYEQYF
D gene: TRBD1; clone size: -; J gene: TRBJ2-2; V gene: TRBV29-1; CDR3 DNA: TGCAGCGTTCAGGGGGCGAGCACCGGGGAGCTGTTTTTT; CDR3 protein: CSVQGASTGELFF
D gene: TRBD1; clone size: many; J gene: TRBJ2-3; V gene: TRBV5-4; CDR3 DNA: TGTGCCAGCAGGGAGACAGGGGACTCAGATACGCAGTATTTT; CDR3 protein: CASRETGDSDTQYF
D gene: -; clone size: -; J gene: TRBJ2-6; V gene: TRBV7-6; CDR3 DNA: TGTGCCAGCAGCGCGGACAGATCCCCTGGGGCCAACGTCCTGACTTTC; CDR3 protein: CASSADRSPGANVLTF
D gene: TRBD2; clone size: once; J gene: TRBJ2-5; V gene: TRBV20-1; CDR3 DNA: TGCAGTGCTAGAGATCAGCGGGGGGGCCAATGGGAGACCCAGTACTTC; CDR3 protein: CSARDQRGGQWETQYF
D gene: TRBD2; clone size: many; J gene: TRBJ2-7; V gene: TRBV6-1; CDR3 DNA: TGTGCCAGCAATCTTAGCGGGGTCTACGAGCAGTACTTC; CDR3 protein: CASNLSGVYEQYF
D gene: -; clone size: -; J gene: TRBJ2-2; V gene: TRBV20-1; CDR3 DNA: TGCAGTGCCAGGACATCGAACACCGGGGAGCTGTTTTTT; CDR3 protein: CSARTSNTGELFF
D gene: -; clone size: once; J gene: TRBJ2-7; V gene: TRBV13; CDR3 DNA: TGTGCCAGCAGCTCCCCAACCAGCCGCTACGAGCAGTACTTC; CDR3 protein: CASSSPTSRYEQYF
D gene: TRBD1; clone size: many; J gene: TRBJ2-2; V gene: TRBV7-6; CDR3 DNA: TGTGCCAGCTTCCCTCACCCAGGGGGCAGGACCGCCGGGGAGCTGTTTTTT; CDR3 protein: CASFPHPGGRTAGELFF
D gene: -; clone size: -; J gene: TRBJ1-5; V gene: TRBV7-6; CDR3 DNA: TGTGCCAGCAGCAAGGGAGGGGGTCAGCCCCGGCATTTT; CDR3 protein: CASSKGGGQPRHF
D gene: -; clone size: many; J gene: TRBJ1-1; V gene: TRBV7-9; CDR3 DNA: TGTGCCAGCAGCCCGGACCAGGGGAACACTGAAGCTTTCTTT; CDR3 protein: CASSPDQGNTEAFF
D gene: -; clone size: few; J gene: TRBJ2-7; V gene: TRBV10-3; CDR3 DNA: TGTGCCATCAGTGGTGGGCAGGGGCAAGTAGACGAGCAGTACTTC; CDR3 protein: CAISGGQGQVDEQYF
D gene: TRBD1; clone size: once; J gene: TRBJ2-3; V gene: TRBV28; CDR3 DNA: TGTGCCAACAGTCCCGGGACAGGGGGCCTAGATACGCAGTATTTT; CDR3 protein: CANSPGTGGLDTQYF
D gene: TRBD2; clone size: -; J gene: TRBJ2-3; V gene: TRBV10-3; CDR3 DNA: TGTGCCATCAGTACTAGCGGGGGCCGAGGCACAGATACGCAGTATTTT; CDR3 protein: CAISTSGGRGTDTQYF
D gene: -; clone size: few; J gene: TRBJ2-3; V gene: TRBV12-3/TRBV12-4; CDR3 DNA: TGTGCCAGCAGTTTAGCGGAGCGGGCGCTCACAGATACGCAGTATTTT; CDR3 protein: CASSLAERALTDTQYF